These T cell receptor beta chains were read from a single sample in a study of post-analysis software for immune sequencing data. TCRdb reprocessed the PCR reads with MiXCR, giving one entry per CDR3 protein. The table has hundreds of thousands of distinct CDR3 sequences, just under 30% seen once. Sample: blood. All receptors come from a girl under 18 with multiple sclerosis. CDR3s include the opening cysteine and the closing phenylalanine or tryptophan. The D gene is left open where the match is weak. Some rows mark clone size as missing; the rest say once, few, many or name a class of expanded clone.

abundance | len | j_gene | v_gene | d_gene | CDR3nt | CDR3aa
few | 15 | TRBJ2-3 | TRBV20-1 | TRBD2 | TGCAGTGCCCACACGGGCGGGAGGGCCTGGGATACGCAGTATTTT | CSAHTGGRAWDTQYF
. | 16 | TRBJ2-7 | TRBV5-5 | . | TGTGCCAGCAGCGGAGCCCGACAAGGGATGGACAATGAGCAGTACTTC | CASSGARQGMDNEQYF
. | 16 | TRBJ1-1 | TRBV11-2 | . | TGTGCCAGCTGGCTCGGTACAGGGACTCTGAACACTGAAGCTTTCTTT | CASWLGTGTLNTEAFF
. | 14 | TRBJ2-1 | TRBV6-2/TRBV6-3 | . | TGTGCCAGCAGCCGCACGGGACTTAACAATGAGCAGTTCTTC | CASSRTGLNNEQFF
. | 17 | TRBJ1-6 | TRBV6-5 | . | TGTGCCAGCAGTTACTCGACGACAGGTTCCCTTAAATCACCCCTCCACTTT | CASSYSTTGSLKSPLHF
. | 15 | TRBJ2-3 | TRBV7-2 | TRBD2 | TGTGCCAGCAGCTTAGCGGGAGGGGATGCAGATACGCAGTATTTT | CASSLAGGDADTQYF
few | 15 | TRBJ2-3 | TRBV20-1 | . | TGCAGTGCGGCATCCGGGGCGGTGGGCACAGATACGCAGTATTTT | CSAASGAVGTDTQYF
. | 17 | TRBJ1-6 | TRBV3-1 | . | TGTGCCAGCAGCCAAGAATTTCTGAGGAACAGAGGGGATTCCCTCCACTTT | CASSQEFLRNRGDSLHF
few | 16 | TRBJ2-1 | TRBV18 | . | TGTGCCAGCTCCCCGGCGGCACAGACTTTCGGGAATGAGCAGTTCTTC | CASSPAAQTFGNEQFF
few | 14 | TRBJ2-2 | TRBV6-1 | . | TGTGCCACCGTCCGGGCAAGATGGTCCGGGGAGCTGTTTTTT | CATVRARWSGELFF
. | 14 | TRBJ1-5 | TRBV7-2 | . | TGTGCCAGCAGCGCGACAGCGAATTATCAGCCCCAGCATTTT | CASSATANYQPQHF
. | 15 | TRBJ2-7 | TRBV28 | . | TGTGCCAGCAGGATTAGGGACACCTTTTTTAATGAGCAGTACTTC | CASRIRDTFFNEQYF
few | 15 | TRBJ1-3 | TRBV9 | TRBD1 | TGTGCCAGCCGAGGGGGCAGCCCCTCTGGAAACACCATATATTTT | CASRGGSPSGNTIYF
. | 14 | TRBJ1-2 | TRBV10-3 | . | TGTGCCATCAAGATGCCGGGACGGGAGAAAGGCTACACCTTC | CAIKMPGREKGYTF
. | 14 | TRBJ1-2 | TRBV24-1 | TRBD1 | TGTGCCACCAGTGACCCTACAGGGGGCAATGGCTACACCTTC | CATSDPTGGNGYTF
. | 12 | TRBJ2-4 | TRBV6-4 | TRBD1 | TGTGCCAGCAGTGGGACAGGGGGCTTGAAGTACTTC | CASSGTGGLKYF
. | 14 | TRBJ1-5 | TRBV7-9 | . | TGTGCCAGCAGCTTAGGGGGTCCTAATCAGCCCCAGCATTTT | CASSLGGPNQPQHF
. | 14 | TRBJ1-5 | TRBV20-1 | . | TGCAGTGCTAGATCGGGGGACGGCGATCAGCCCCAGCATTTT | CSARSGDGDQPQHF
. | 16 | TRBJ2-1 | TRBV7-9 | . | TGTGCCAGCAGCTTAAGTGGGAGGCTCAACTACAATGAGCAGTTCTTC | CASSLSGRLNYNEQFF
. | 16 | TRBJ1-5 | TRBV6-2/TRBV6-3 | TRBD1 | TGTGCCAGCAGTTCCGTCCTCGGACAGGGAGATCAGCCCCAGCATTTT | CASSSVLGQGDQPQHF
. | 15 | TRBJ2-4 | TRBV2 | . | TGTGCCAGCAGTGAATTGGGGATAGCCAAAAACATTCAGTACTTC | CASSELGIAKNIQYF
. | 12 | TRBJ2-1 | TRBV12-3/TRBV12-4 | . | TGTGCCATCTCGGGACTGCAAATGACCCAGTTCTTC | CAISGLQMTQFF
. | 17 | TRBJ2-7 | TRBV7-2 | . | TGTGCCAGCAGCCAAGGAGAAGTGGCAGGACGAACCTACGAGCAGTACTTC | CASSQGEVAGRTYEQYF
few | 17 | TRBJ2-3 | TRBV6-1 | TRBD1 | TGTGCCAGCAGTCAGGGGACAGACGCCATTAGCACAGATACGCAGTATTTT | CASSQGTDAISTDTQYF
. | 14 | TRBJ2-4 | TRBV20-1 | . | TGCAGTTCCTCCCAGTCGGCGGGAAGGAATGAGCAGTACTTC | CSSSQSAGRNEQYF
. | 14 | TRBJ1-4 | TRBV6-5 | . | TGTGCCAGCAGTTCGGGCGGGTACAGTGAAAAACTGTTTTTT | CASSSGGYSEKLFF
few | 15 | TRBJ2-5 | TRBV15 | . | TGTGCCACCAGCAGAGATTACGCCTGGGAAGAGACCCAGTACTTC | CATSRDYAWEETQYF
once | 17 | TRBJ1-2 | TRBV4-1 | TRBD1 | TGCGCCAGCAGCCCTGGGACAGGGGGAAGCTCTCCTTATGGCTACACCTTC | CASSPGTGGSSPYGYTF
few | 16 | TRBJ2-1 | TRBV20-1 | TRBD2 | TGCAGTGCTAGAGACCCGACCGGGACTAGGGAGTCCGAGCAGTTCTTC | CSARDPTGTRESEQFF
. | 15 | TRBJ1-5 | TRBV20-1 | TRBD1 | TGCAGTGCTAGGACGGCCGGGACAGAGAATCAGCCCCAGCATTTT | CSARTAGTENQPQHF
. | 15 | TRBJ1-4 | TRBV18 | . | TGTGCCAGCTCACGGGGGGTATCCCCTGAAGAAAAACTGTTTTTT | CASSRGVSPEEKLFF
once | 18 | TRBJ1-1 | TRBV5-6 | . | TGTGCCAGCAGCACCGCAGGCGCTACGATCATCATGAACACTGAAGCTTTCTTT | CASSTAGATIIMNTEAFF
. | 15 | TRBJ1-4 | TRBV10-3 | TRBD1 | TGTGCCATCAGCGCCGGACAGGTCGGAAACGAAAAACGGTTTTTT | CAISAGQVGNEKRFF
few | 15 | TRBJ2-1 | TRBV11-2 | . | TGTGCCAGCAGCAACCGGGACTCCCTTTGGGGTGAGCAGTTCTTC | CASSNRDSLWGEQFF
. | 15 | TRBJ1-5 | TRBV2 | . | TGTGCCAGCCGGGGCGCCGGGCCAAATAGGGAGCCCCAGCATTTT | CASRGAGPNREPQHF
few | 15 | TRBJ2-1 | TRBV6-5 | . | TGTGCCAGCAGCCCGGGGCGTATCTCCTACAATGAGCAGTTCTTC | CASSPGRISYNEQFF